A single TCR beta chain is shown here with its context. As yet, its antigen is unknown. Trimming removed 4 bases from V and 1 base from J, with 11 bases in between. Germline assignment: CDR1 LNHDA and CDR2 SQIVND (reference sequence). The CDR3 has 15 residues. These data belong to a study of cytomegalovirus exposure and HLA in healthy donors. Study results and limitations: Some V segments (TRBV6-2 and TRBV6-3 among them) were excluded as indistinguishable. DRB1 showed the most TCR associations and HLA-C the fewest in a later analysis, as rates varied by HLA locus. After further analysis at a later stage, roughly 15,000 TCR beta sequences were associated with HLA alleles at 0.05 false discovery rate. Presence/absence analyses took donor sequencing depth as roughly uniform.

This PCR relied on a set of 60 Vbeta primers and 13 Jbeta primers. Profiled with immunoSEQ multiplex PCR; TCRdb holds only in-frame clones, not every one. The repertoire consists of some 100,000 clones, with around 74% occurring once and the leading ten covering 13% to 15%. This receptor was obtained from a male donor in good health and CMV-seropositive. The specimen sequenced was PBMCs. This chain uses TRBV19 with TRBJ1-5; TRBD1 is a possible D gene (5 bases). CDR3 sequence reads: CASSSRGTSNQPQHF. CDR3 DNA: TGTGCCAGTAGTAGCCGGGGGACGAGCAATCAGCCCCAGCATTTT.